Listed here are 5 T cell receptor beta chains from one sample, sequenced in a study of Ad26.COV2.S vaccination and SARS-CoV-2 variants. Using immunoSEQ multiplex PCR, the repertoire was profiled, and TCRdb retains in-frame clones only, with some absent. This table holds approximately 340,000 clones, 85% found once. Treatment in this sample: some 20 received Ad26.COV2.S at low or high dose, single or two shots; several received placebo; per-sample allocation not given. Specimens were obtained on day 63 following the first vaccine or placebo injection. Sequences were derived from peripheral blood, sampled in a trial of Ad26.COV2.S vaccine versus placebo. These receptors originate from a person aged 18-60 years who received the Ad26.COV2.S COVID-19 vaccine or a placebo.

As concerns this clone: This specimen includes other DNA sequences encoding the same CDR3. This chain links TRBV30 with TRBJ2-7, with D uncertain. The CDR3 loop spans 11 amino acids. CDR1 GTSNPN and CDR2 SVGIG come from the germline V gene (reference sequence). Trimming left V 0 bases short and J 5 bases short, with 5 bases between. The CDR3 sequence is CAWSVRDEQYF. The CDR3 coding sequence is TGTGCCTGGAGTGTACGGGACGAGCAGTACTTC.

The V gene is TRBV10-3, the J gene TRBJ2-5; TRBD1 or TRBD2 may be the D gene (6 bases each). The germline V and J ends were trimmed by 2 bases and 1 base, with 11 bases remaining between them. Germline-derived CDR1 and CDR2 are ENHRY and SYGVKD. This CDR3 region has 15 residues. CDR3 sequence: CAISEGGTFQETQYF. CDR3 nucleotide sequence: TGTGCCATCAGTGAGGGAGGGACATTCCAAGAGACCCAGTACTTC.

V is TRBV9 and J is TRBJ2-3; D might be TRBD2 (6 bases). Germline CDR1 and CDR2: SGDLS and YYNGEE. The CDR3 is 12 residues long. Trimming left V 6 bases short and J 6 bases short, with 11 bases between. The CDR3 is CASNPRGDTQYF. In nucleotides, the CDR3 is TGTGCCAGCAACCCCCGGGGGGATACGCAGTATTTT. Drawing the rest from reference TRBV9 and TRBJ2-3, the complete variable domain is DSGVTQTPKHLITATGQRVTLRCSPRSGDLSVYWYQQSLDQGLQFLIQYYNGEERAKGNILERFSAQQFPDLHSELNLSSLELGDSALYFCASNPRGDTQYFGPGTRLTVL.

The CDR3 region is CAWSSEHEQYF. The CDR3, as DNA: TGTGCCTGGAGTTCGGAACACGAGCAGTACTTC. This chain links TRBV30 with TRBJ2-7; D ambiguous. This CDR3 region has 11 residues. CDR1 GTSNPN and CDR2 SVGIG come from the germline V gene (reference sequence). Trimming removed 2 bases at V and 5 bases at J, with 7 bases between.

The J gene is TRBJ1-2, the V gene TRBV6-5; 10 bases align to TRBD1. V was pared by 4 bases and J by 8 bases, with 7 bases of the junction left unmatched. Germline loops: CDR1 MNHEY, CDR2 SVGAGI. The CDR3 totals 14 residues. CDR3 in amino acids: CASSWDRGLQGYTF. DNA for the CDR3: TGTGCCAGCAGTTGGGACAGGGGTTTGCAGGGCTACACCTTC.